These 8 T cell receptor beta chains were all obtained from the same sample, sequenced in a study of CD8+CD57+ T cells in acquired aplastic anemia. According to the study, genomic DNA was the template for TCR beta VDJ and CDR3 profiling. TCRdb re-analysed the reads in MiXCR, keeping a single row per CDR3 protein. The sample contains approximately 200,000 distinct CDR3 sequences, about half of which appear only once. Sample: sorted CD4+, CD8+, or CD8+CD57+ T cells (not recorded which) from PBMCs. The receptors here all came from a human donor in good health, serving as a control.

The CDR3 nucleotides read TGTGCCAGCAGCTCGTGGGGGACTGAACTGTTTTTT. Residues: CASSSWGTELFF. This sequence joins TRBV7-6 and TRBJ1-4; the D gene is possibly TRBD1 (5 bases). The CDR3 sequence is 12 residues long. V lost 4 bases and J lost 12, with 12 bases in between. Germline V CDR1 and CDR2: SGHVS, FNYEAQ.

A remark on this clonotype: Relative to the germline gene, one junction end is altered; a read error may explain this. This chain uses TRBV10-3 with TRBJ2-3; 8 nucleotides align to TRBD2. CDR3 size: 16 residues. Per the germline V gene, CDR1 is ENHRY and CDR2 is SYGVKD. The DNA for the CDR3 is TGTGCCACCAGTCGGGGCGGGGGGTCCTCCTACAATGAGCAGTATTTT. This sequence encodes CATSRGGGSSYNEQYF.

This clonotype was seen ten or more times. The chain joins TRBV5-6 to TRBJ1-1, with 7 bases aligning to TRBD1. Germline-derived CDR1 and CDR2 are SGHDT and YYEEEE. The junction had 2 bases not matched to a gene; V was cut back by 0 bases and J by 0 bases. The CDR3 extends over 15 amino acids. In nucleotides, the CDR3 is TGTGCCAGCAGCTTGGTACAGGGGTTGAACACTGAAGCTTTCTTT. Translating it yields CASSLVQGLNTEAFF.

CDR3 in DNA: TGCAGTGCTCAGACCGGGACAGTCAGGGCGGAGACCCAGTACTTC. Protein sequence: CSAQTGTVRAETQYF. The V gene is TRBV20-1, the J gene TRBJ2-5, with TRBD1 matching 7 bases. This CDR3 is 15 amino acids long. Trimming cost V 5 bases and J 5 bases; bases outside gene matches: 14. Germline CDR1 DFQATT, CDR2 SNEGSKA (reference sequence).

The sample holds many counts of this clonotype. The rearrangement joins TRBV5-1 to TRBJ2-5; 7 bases map to TRBD1. V trimming: 0 bases; J trimming: 2 bases; junction bases outside the gene matches: 10. This CDR3 has 17 residues. The germline V gene encodes CDR1 SGHRS and CDR2 YFSETQ. The CDR3 nucleotides read TGCGCCAGCAGCTTGGCCCGGGACAGCCACGGGCAAGAGACCCAGTACTTC. Protein product: CASSLARDSHGQETQYF.

There are many counts of this clonotype. The rearrangement links TRBV20-1 to TRBJ1-3, with D perhaps TRBD1 (6 bases). The V end lost 8 bases, the J end lost 3 bases, and 11 bases lay between the germline ends. The CDR3 spans 12 residues. Germline V CDR1 and CDR2: DFQATT, SNEGSKA (reference sequence). As DNA, the CDR3 is TGCAGTTCAGGGGCTTTTGGAAACACCATATATTTT. It codes for CSSGAFGNTIYF.

This clonotype has more than one count but fewer than ten. The chain has TRBV3-1 and TRBJ1-3; TRBD1 agrees at 8 bases. CDR1 is LGHDT and CDR2 is YNNKEL in the germline V gene (reference sequence). The CDR3 consists of 14 residues. Trimming cost V 7 bases and J 0 bases; bases outside gene matches: 2. CDR3 residues: CASTGGYSGNTIYF. The DNA of the CDR3 is TGTGCCAGCACAGGGGGCTACTCTGGAAACACCATATATTTT.

This clonotype was observed once. The junction departs from germline at one end; a sequencing error may be responsible. The V and J genes are TRBV20-1 and TRBJ2-7; D is undetermined. The CDR3 loop spans 12 amino acids. Germline CDR1 and CDR2: DFQATT and SNEGSKA (reference sequence). The CDR3 coding sequence is TGCAGTGCTGGGGTGAGCTCCTACAAGCAGTACTTC. Protein: CSAGVSSYKQYF.